A single TCR beta chain is shown here with its context. Its target is not known. PCR was performed a second time for about 7 to 11 cycles using a sample-barcoded 5' primer and a J-beta primer mix. A template-switch adaptor with 12 random nucleotides tagged each cDNA molecule. TCRdb re-derived calls from the 5' RACE reads in MiXCR, one entry per CDR3 protein. The sample carries about 640,000 distinct CDR3 sequences, 58% recorded once. This sample was included in a study of blood T cells in healthy people across ages. General study points: The study found more naive CD4+ cells and higher diversity in long-lived than aged donors. The CMV status of each donor remained undetermined, and this could have confounded shifts in expanded clonotypes.

Trimming took off 2 bases at V and 11 bases at J, with 24 bases between the two ends. Germline-derived CDR1 and CDR2 are MGHRA and YSYEKL. The CDR3 runs to 16 residues. V is TRBV4-1 and J is TRBJ1-2, with D possibly TRBD1 on 5 matching bases. This clonotype was obtained from a man aged 55 to 70 in good health. Sample: blood. CDR3 coding DNA: TGCGCCAGCAGCCAACCCCAGGGCAGAGGGTATGCTGGGTACACCTTC. Its translation is CASSQPQGRGYAGYTF.